These 11 T cell receptor beta chains originate from one sample sequenced in a study of low-dose radiotherapy and immunotherapy resistance in tumors (dated by TCRdb to the early 2020s). Reads for this sample came from an Illumina HiSeq 2500. Superscript III and a set of TRAV- and TRBV-specific primers were used to synthesize first-strand cDNA, so that both TCRalpha and TCRbeta chains were covered. TCRs were amplified with Phusion for 15 to 25 PCR cycles using a constant-region primer together with the adapter attached to the V primers. TCRdb's own reprocessing of the public reads used fastp at Q25 and MiXCR and kept productive beta chains. Merged by CDR3 protein, the rows form single entries marked with the most common genes and DNA. The sample records tens of thousands of distinct CDR3 sequences, less than 20% of which are singletons. The ten largest clones take up approximately 1.3% of the sample.

This specimen's time point label, interpreted: after trial treatment. The treatment or condition label of this sample denotes: LDRT plus nivolumab, ipilimumab, low-dose cyclophosphamide and aspirin (RACIN trial). This specimen was PBMCs, taken after low-dose radiotherapy plus immunotherapy. All receptors come from a male donor with prostate cancer.

This clonotype was counted at least ten times. V usage is TRBV20-1 and J usage is TRBJ2-3; 7 nucleotides agree with TRBD2. The CDR3 totals 14 residues. V shed 4 bases and J 5 bases; nucleotides not matched to a gene: 9. The germline gives CDR1 DFQATT, CDR2 SNEGSKA (reference sequence). CDR3 in amino acids: CSAKREGSIDTQYF. For the CDR3, the DNA is TGCAGTGCTAAGCGGGAAGGATCAATAGATACGCAGTATTTT.

This clonotype was observed at least ten times. V usage is TRBV12-3 or TRBV12-4 and J usage is TRBJ1-5; tentative D call: TRBD1 (5 bases). The CDR3 loop spans 19 amino acids. V was shortened by 3 bases and J by 0 bases, with 21 bases between the two germline ends. CDR3 amino acids: CASSLGERGAVFSNQPQHF. The CDR3 region has the DNA TGTGCCAGCAGTTTGGGGGAGAGGGGAGCGGTTTTTAGCAATCAGCCCCAGCATTTT.

The sample holds many counts of this clonotype. The rearrangement links TRBV6-2 or TRBV6-3 to TRBJ2-1; 13 bases map to TRBD2. This CDR3 contains 15 residues. Germline CDR1 is MNHEY and CDR2 is SVGEGT. V lost 7 bases, J lost 4 bases, and 4 bases stayed unmatched. The CDR3 protein is CASIKGLAGYNEQFF. The DNA for the CDR3 is TGTGCCAGCATCAAGGGACTAGCGGGATACAATGAGCAGTTCTTC.

This clonotype appeared a few times. No conserved phenylalanine or tryptophan ends this CDR3, so it is likely a read error. Because the CDR3's place on the DNA is in doubt, the DNA is left out and the CDR3 is given as listed by TCRdb. The rearrangement joins TRBV6-5 to TRBJ1-2; TRBD1, as called in the table, went unchecked against the DNA. The CDR3 sequence runs 12 residues, both termini included. Germline-derived CDR1 and CDR2 are MNHEY and SVGAGI. The chain's CDR3 is CASSYGQGALIV.

The rearrangement joins TRBV20-1 to TRBJ2-2; 8 bases agree with TRBD1. The J segment lost 5 bases and the V segment lost 5 bases, leaving 10 bases of the junction unmatched. CDR3 length equals 15 residues. CDR1 DFQATT and CDR2 SNEGSKA come from the germline V gene (reference sequence). CDR3 sequence reads: CSAGEDRDFTGELFF. CDR3 nucleotides: TGCAGTGCTGGCGAGGACAGGGACTTTACCGGGGAGCTGTTTTTT.

This chain uses TRBV7-2 with TRBJ2-3; D uncertain. V shed 4 bases and J shed 2 bases, with 10 bases lying between them. Germline CDR1 SGHTA, CDR2 FQGNSA. The CDR3 sequence is 14 residues long. CDR3 residues: CASSSDGPTDTQYF. The CDR3 coding sequence is TGTGCCAGCAGCTCGGACGGACCCACAGATACGCAGTATTTT. Drawing the rest from reference TRBV7-2 and TRBJ2-3, the complete variable domain is GAGVSQSPSNKVTEKGKDVELRCDPISGHTALYWYRQSLGQGLEFLIYFQGNSAPDKSGLPSDRFSAERTGGSVSTLTIQRTQQEDSAVYLCASSSDGPTDTQYFGPGTRLTVL.

This clonotype appeared many times. This chain joins TRBV20-1 and TRBJ2-1, with TRBD2 matching over 10 bases. V lost 3 bases, J lost 15 bases, and 11 bases stayed unmatched. CDR1 is DFQATT and CDR2 is SNEGSKA in the germline V gene (reference sequence). This CDR3 has 13 amino acids. CDR3 in amino acids: CSASMSSGSGGFF. The CDR3 DNA sequence: TGCAGTGCTAGTATGTCTAGCGGGAGTGGCGGGTTCTTC.

This chain links TRBV6-5 with TRBJ1-3, with unresolved D. Germline CDR1 and CDR2: MNHEY and SVGAGI. The V end lost 6 bases, the J end lost 0 bases, and 9 bases lay between the germline ends. The CDR3 covers 14 residues. As DNA, the CDR3 is TGTGCCAGCAGCCTTACCGGCTCTGGAAACACCATATATTTT. This sequence encodes CASSLTGSGNTIYF.

This clonotype was observed at least ten times. The chain couples TRBV6-6 to TRBJ2-1; D may be TRBD2 (6 bases). There are 14 residues in the CDR3. Germline V gene lookup returns CDR1 MNHNY and CDR2 SVGAGI (reference sequence). Trimming removed 6 bases from V and 5 bases from J, with 14 bases in between. In nucleotides, the CDR3 is TGTGCCAGCAGCCGACTAGGCCGGGACAATGAGCAGTTCTTC. Translation gives CASSRLGRDNEQFF.

This clonotype was observed many times. The chain is built from TRBV12-5 and TRBJ1-5; 7 nucleotides line up with TRBD1. Germline lookup yields CDR1 LGHNT and CDR2 FRNRAP. J gave up 2 bases and V 0 bases, and 4 bases lay outside the gene matches. This CDR3 is 16 amino acids long. The CDR3 coding sequence is TGTGCTAGTGGTTTGGTAAGACAGGGAGGCAATCAGCCCCAGCATTTT. This translates into CASGLVRQGGNQPQHF.

The table lists this clonotype with many counts. The J gene is TRBJ2-1, the V gene TRBV20-1, with 9 bases that match TRBD2. With V trimmed by 4 bases and J by 0 bases, 4 bases remained unmatched. The CDR3 covers 15 residues. CDR1 is DFQATT and CDR2 is SNEGSKA in the germline V gene (reference sequence). Here the CDR3 DNA reads TGCAGTGCTACCCCAGCGGGAGGCTCCTACAATGAGCAGTTCTTC. The encoded protein is CSATPAGGSYNEQFF.